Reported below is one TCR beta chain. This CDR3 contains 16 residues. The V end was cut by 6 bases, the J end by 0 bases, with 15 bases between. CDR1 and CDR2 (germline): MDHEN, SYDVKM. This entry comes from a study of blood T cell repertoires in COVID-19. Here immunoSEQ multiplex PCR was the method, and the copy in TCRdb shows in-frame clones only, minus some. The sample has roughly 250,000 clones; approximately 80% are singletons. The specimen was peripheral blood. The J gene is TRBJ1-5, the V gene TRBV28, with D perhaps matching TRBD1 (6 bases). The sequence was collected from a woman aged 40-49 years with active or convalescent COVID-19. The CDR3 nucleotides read TGTGCCAGCAGGCCAACCCAGGGGTATAGCAATCAGCCCCAGCATTTT. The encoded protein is CASRPTQGYSNQPQHF.